This section outlines one T cell receptor (delta chain) sequence together with its context. Its target is unknown. TCRdb shows a much larger clone's protein in place of this DNA's translation, and the two differ at residue 12, likely through a read error; the protein shown is translated from the DNA. V was cut by 0 bases and J by 0 bases, with 20 bases left in between. The CDR3 length is 19 residues. CDR1 and CDR2 (germline): TSWWSYY, QGS. Vgamma9/Vdelta2+ and Vdelta2-negative gammadelta T cells were flow-sorted from PBMC for bulk sequencing. The sample is drawn from a study of γδ T cells in repeated Plasmodium falciparum infection. Background on the study: Samples were taken at baseline, before some infections, and 21 days after each. Study-level findings and limits: Over time and infection, Vgamma9/Vdelta2+ repertoires remained highly stable and polyclonal.

Sequencing covered both gamma and delta TCR chains per sample. TCRdb reapplied CATT to the multiplex PCR reads. The repertoire holds 50,000 or so delta-chain clones, over 1.5% seen once, with roughly 8.6% in the top ten. The rearrangement joins TRDV1 to TRDJ1, with D maybe TRDD3 (6 bases). The J gene, missing from TCRdb, was assigned here through DNA to germline matching. The sample taken for sequencing was gamma-delta T cells from blood. This clonotype originated in a pool of human donors (malaria-infected and uninfected, not separated). For the CDR3, the DNA is TGTGCTCTTGGGGAACTAAGCTTAGTGGGGGGTAAGTACACCGATAAACTCATCTTT. Protein sequence: CALGELSLVGGKYTDKLIF.